One sample yielded the 26 T cell receptor beta chains listed below, sequenced in a study of T cell responses to AZD1222 COVID-19 vaccine. Repertoires were generated with immunoSEQ multiplex PCR, while TCRdb's copy carries only in-frame clones and drops some. The repertoire holds around 180,000 clones, with 85% to 95% as singletons. The material was peripheral blood, obtained on day 0 of AZD1222 vaccination. Receptor source: an adult in good health.

There are a few counts of this clone. The rearrangement links TRBV12-3 or TRBV12-4 to TRBJ2-7; D call uncertain. The CDR3 consists of 13 residues. Trimming stripped 0 bases from V and 2 bases from J, with 5 bases between. CDR3 coding DNA: TGTGCCAGCAGTTTAGCGGGAACCTACGAGCAGTACTTC. The encoded protein is CASSLAGTYEQYF.

In its sample, this clone was seen once. The CDR3 sequence is CATSRDLGGNTEAFF. The CDR3, as DNA: TGTGCCACCAGCAGAGATTTGGGGGGCAACACTGAAGCTTTCTTT. The V and J genes are TRBV15 and TRBJ1-1; tentative D call: TRBD1 (6 bases). This CDR3 is 15 amino acids long. Trimming stripped 0 bases from V and 2 bases from J, with 10 bases between. In germline, CDR1 is LNHNV, CDR2 YYDKDF (reference sequence).

The chain carries TRBV19 and TRBJ2-3; 12 bases line up with TRBD2. Trimming removed 6 bases from V and 1 base from J; junction bases left unmatched: 8. Germline assignment: CDR1 LNHDA and CDR2 SQIVND (reference sequence). The CDR3 is 17 amino acids. CDR3 in DNA: TGTGCCAGTAGCCTAGCGGGGGGGCAGATGGGCACAGATACGCAGTATTTT. Protein sequence: CASSLAGGQMGTDTQYF.

V and J are TRBV7-2 and TRBJ1-2, with D perhaps TRBD1 (6 bases). The CDR3 totals 15 residues. V lost 1 base and J 7 bases, leaving 16 bases between the germline ends. Germline assignment: CDR1 SGHTA and CDR2 FQGNSA. The CDR3 is CASSLGTAGASGYTF. In DNA form, the CDR3 reads TGTGCCAGCAGCTTAGGGACAGCTGGGGCTAGTGGCTACACCTTC.

The chain recombines TRBV5-4 with TRBJ2-1; 8 bases line up with TRBD2. CDR3 length: 14 amino acids. The V and J ends lost 7 bases and 8 bases, in that order; junction bases with no gene match: 11. Per the germline V gene, CDR1 is SGHNT and CDR2 is YYREEE (reference sequence). CDR3 residues: CASHPGLVVYEQFF. The CDR3 DNA reads TGTGCCAGCCACCCGGGACTAGTGGTCTATGAGCAGTTCTTC.

The V call is TRBV19, the J call TRBJ2-5; the match to TRBD1 covers 10 bases. Germline values: CDR1 LNHDA, CDR2 SQIVND (reference sequence). After removal of 4 bases from V and 5 bases from J, the junction contained 4 bases not matched to a gene. The CDR3 has 14 amino acids. CDR3 residues: CASSTTGGGETQYF. The CDR3 DNA sequence: TGTGCCAGTAGTACGACAGGGGGCGGGGAGACCCAGTACTTC.

This sequence joins TRBV5-1 and TRBJ1-1; the D is unclear. The CDR3 has 16 residues. V was shortened by 2 bases and J by 1 base, with 15 bases between the two germline ends. Per germline, CDR1 SGHRS and CDR2 YFSETQ. This CDR3 is CASSLSSLRGNTEAFF. CDR3 DNA sequence: TGCGCCAGCAGCTTAAGCTCCCTCCGGGGGAACACTGAAGCTTTCTTT.

Written as DNA, the CDR3 is TGTGCCAGTAGCCAACCCCCTAGGACAGGCGAAATCAACTATGGCTACACCTTC. It specifies CASSQPPRTGEINYGYTF. The rearrangement links TRBV19 to TRBJ1-2, with TRBD1 matching over 7 bases. The CDR3 covers 18 residues. Losses at the gene ends were 6 bases for V and 2 bases for J; bases not matched to a gene: 18. Per germline, CDR1 LNHDA and CDR2 SQIVND (reference sequence).

V and J are TRBV5-5 and TRBJ1-1, with unresolved D. CDR3 size: 12 residues. Per the germline V gene, CDR1 is SGHKS and CDR2 is YYEKEE (reference sequence). The ends were cut back, 7 bases at V and 6 bases at J, with 13 bases in the middle. DNA for the CDR3: TGTGCCAGCCGGCTAACGGGTCCTGAAGCTTTCTTT. Translating it yields CASRLTGPEAFF.

This clone occurred once. In nucleotides, the CDR3 is TGTGCCACCAGTGGGCAGAGGGCTGACACCATATATTTT. Protein sequence: CATSGQRADTIYF. This chain links TRBV24-1 with TRBJ1-3; D uncertain. Looked up from germline, CDR1 is KGHDR and CDR2 is SFDVKD. This CDR3 comprises 13 residues. The V gene lost 5 bases and the J gene lost 8 bases, with 12 bases spanning the gap.

V and J are TRBV2 and TRBJ1-2; a weak D match, TRBD1 (6 bases). Germline V gene sequence: CDR1 SNHLY, CDR2 FYNNEI. Trimming removed 7 bases from V and 6 bases from J, with 15 bases in between. The CDR3 has 13 residues. In DNA form, the CDR3 reads TGTGCCAGCACCGGCTTGAGGACAGATGGCTACACCTTC. Translated, it gives CASTGLRTDGYTF. Variable domain in full (rest from reference TRBV2 and TRBJ1-2): EPEVTQTPSHQVTQMGQEVILRCVPISNHLYFYWYRQILGQKVEFLVSFYNNEISEKSEIFDDQFSVERPDGSNFTLKIRSTKLEDSAMYFCASTGLRTDGYTFGSGTRLTVV.

The chain carries TRBV5-8 and TRBJ1-4; D is uncertain. Trimming stripped 4 bases from V and 5 bases from J, with 15 bases between. The germline CDR1 and CDR2 sequences are SGHTS and YDEGEE. The CDR3 has 15 residues. The CDR3 DNA reads as TGTGCCAGCAGCCCAGGTGTAAACCGGAATGAAAAACTGTTTTTT. Amino acid sequence: CASSPGVNRNEKLFF.

This chain connects TRBV18 to TRBJ1-4; D is unresolved. The CDR3 covers 19 residues. V dropped 4 bases and J dropped 0 bases, with 21 bases sitting between them. CDR1 is KGHSH, CDR2 LQKENI, per germline. The chain's CDR3 is CASSLREQGSIATNEKLFF. Written as DNA, the CDR3 is TGTGCCAGCTCACTACGCGAACAAGGGTCGATTGCAACTAATGAAAAACTGTTTTTT.

Details on this clone: Distinct nucleotide sequences in the sample also encode this CDR3. The rearrangement joins TRBV29-1 to TRBJ2-1; 8 nucleotides match TRBD2. CDR3 length: 14 residues. V trimming: 3 bases; J trimming: 5 bases; junction bases outside the gene matches: 6. Looked up from germline, CDR1 is SQVTM and CDR2 is ANQGSEA. The CDR3 DNA reads TGCAGCGTTGAGGGGCTAGCGGGTGACAATGAGCAGTTCTTC. Translating it yields CSVEGLAGDNEQFF.

This rearrangement joins TRBV5-4 to TRBJ1-2; no clear D. Germline CDR1 SGHNT, CDR2 YYREEE (reference sequence). The V end was cut by 4 bases, the J end by 4 bases, with 17 bases between. The CDR3 contains 15 residues. Written as DNA, the CDR3 is TGTGCCAGCAGCCCCAACCCAGGTACCGCCTATGGCTACACCTTC. Protein: CASSPNPGTAYGYTF.

Only one count was recorded for this clone. This CDR3 is CSASPTGSRSYNSPLHF. DNA for the CDR3: TGCAGTGCTAGTCCTACAGGGTCCCGCTCCTATAATTCACCCCTCCACTTT. The chain links TRBV20-1 to TRBJ1-6; possibly TRBD1 for D (6 bases). The CDR3 extends over 17 amino acids. Trimming pared 3 bases from V and 0 bases from J, leaving 15 bases between. Germline assignment: CDR1 DFQATT and CDR2 SNEGSKA (reference sequence).

This rearrangement joins TRBV9 to TRBJ2-7; TRBD1 is a possible D gene (7 bases). The CDR3 is 16 residues long. The germline V gene has CDR1 SGDLS and CDR2 YYNGEE. V was trimmed by 4 bases and J by 4 bases, leaving 21 bases between them. Here the CDR3 DNA reads TGTGCCAGCAGCCCGGCAGGGGGGAGAGGGGTGTACGAGCAGTACTTC. Its translation: CASSPAGGRGVYEQYF.

V is TRBV5-6 and J is TRBJ2-7; D unresolved. The germline V and J ends were trimmed by 4 bases and 0 bases, with 11 bases remaining between them. This CDR3 comprises 14 residues. The V gene's germline CDR1 is SGHDT and CDR2 YYEEEE. This CDR3 reads CASSQRIFSYEQYF. The DNA of the CDR3 is TGTGCCAGCAGCCAACGGATCTTCTCCTACGAGCAGTACTTC. Full variable domain (outside the CDR3, taken from reference TRBV5-6 and TRBJ2-7): DAGVTQSPTHLIKTRGQQVTLRCSPKSGHDTVSWYQQALGQGPQFIFQYYEEEERQRGNFPDRFSGHQFPNYSSELNVNALLLGDSALYLCASSQRIFSYEQYFGPGTRLTVT.

V is TRBV7-8 and J is TRBJ2-1, with 7 positions matching TRBD2. Germline CDR1 is SGHVS and CDR2 is FQNEAQ. The CDR3 extends over 14 amino acids. The J segment lost 6 bases and the V segment lost 5 bases, leaving 7 bases of the junction unmatched. Here the CDR3 reads CASSPGEGRNEQFF. The CDR3 DNA sequence: TGTGCCAGCAGCCCCGGGGAGGGGCGCAATGAGCAGTTCTTC.

This rearrangement joins TRBV5-1 to TRBJ2-7; TRBD1 aligns across 9 bases. The germline V gene encodes CDR1 SGHRS and CDR2 YFSETQ. J was trimmed by 5 bases and V by 3 bases; bases with no gene match: 6. The CDR3 length is 14 residues. Written as DNA, the CDR3 is TGCGCCAGCAGCTCGGGGACAGGGAGCCACGAGCAGTACGTC. This codes for CASSSGTGSHEQYV.

The chain couples TRBV7-8 to TRBJ1-2; 7 bases are a match to TRBD1. Per germline, CDR1 SGHVS and CDR2 FQNEAQ. This CDR3 is built from 18 residues. V dropped 7 bases and J dropped 8; count of bases not matched to a gene: 25. CDR3 amino acids: CASTPGPRQGNFQRGYTF. CDR3 nucleotides: TGTGCCAGCACCCCTGGGCCGAGACAGGGAAATTTCCAGAGAGGCTACACCTTC.

The V call is TRBV28, the J call TRBJ2-5; TRBD1 is a possible D gene (6 bases). CDR1 MDHEN and CDR2 SYDVKM come from the germline V gene. The CDR3 covers 11 residues. V lost 4 bases and J lost 7, with 7 bases in between. This chain's CDR3 is CASSSQGTQYF. The CDR3 DNA reads as TGTGCCAGCAGTTCACAGGGGACCCAGTACTTC.

In this sample, this clone turned up a few times. The chain joins TRBV6-2 or TRBV6-3 to TRBJ1-1; D not certain. Trimming left V 5 bases short and J 6 bases short, with 16 bases between. CDR3 length: 14 amino acids. Germline values: CDR1 MNHEY, CDR2 SVGEGT. CDR3 DNA: TGTGCCAGCAGTACGCTCCGGGGAAGCGCTGAAGCTTTCTTT. Translated: CASSTLRGSAEAFF.

The chain couples TRBV7-6 to TRBJ1-6; the D gene is possibly TRBD1 (6 bases). V was trimmed by 5 bases and J by 7 bases, leaving 12 bases between them. The CDR3 has 14 residues. CDR1 is SGHVS and CDR2 is FNYEAQ in the germline V gene. As DNA, the CDR3 is TGTGCCAGCAGCGTACAGGGTTACAATTCACCCCTCCACTTT. This sequence encodes CASSVQGYNSPLHF.

The rearrangement uses TRBV4-2 and TRBJ2-7; a possible D gene is TRBD1 (6 bases). The V gene lost 0 bases and the J gene lost 2 bases, with 11 bases spanning the gap. Germline V gene lookup returns CDR1 LGHNA and CDR2 YNFKEQ. This CDR3 is 15 amino acids long. The CDR3 reads CASSQDSRTAYEQYF. The CDR3 DNA is TGTGCCAGCAGCCAAGATTCGCGGACAGCCTACGAGCAGTACTTC.

This clone was picked up a small number of times. The chain links TRBV4-3 to TRBJ2-1, with D possibly matching TRBD1 (6 bases). The V end lost 1 base, the J end lost 6 bases, and 16 bases lay between the germline ends. The CDR3 has 16 residues. Germline CDR1 is LGHNA and CDR2 is YSLEER. CDR3 nucleotides: TGCGCCAGCAGCCAAGTTCCGACAGGAGGAGGCAATGAGCAGTTCTTC. Amino acid sequence: CASSQVPTGGGNEQFF.